What follows is one TCR beta chain and its context. Its antigen is unidentified. The CDR3 sequence is 15 residues long. Germline V gives CDR1 SGDLS, CDR2 YYNGEE. V was clipped by 2 bases and J by 2 bases; unmatched bases: 1. Carrying unique molecular identifiers, the cDNA also gained a universal primer site through template switching. MiXCR, applied by TCRdb to the 5' RACE reads, yields one record per CDR3 protein. Of hundreds of thousands of distinct CDR3 sequences in the sample, around a sixth were seen once. This specimen comes from a study of identical twins. General observations from the study: Whereas memory repertoires showed no such difference, abundant cord blood beta clonotypes carried fewer insertions. Analyses based on zero insertions could be partly confounded by invariant MAIT and iNKT cells. Out-of-frame beta chain sequences displayed weaker excess sharing between twins.

This same sample was also taken into another study, of T cells expressing NK-cell markers.

The J gene is TRBJ2-7, the V gene TRBV9, with 13 bases identical to TRBD2. The sample comprised PBMCs. This receptor was obtained from a woman aged 18-29 years in good health. CDR3 nucleotides: TGTGCCAGCAGCGTTGGGACTAGCGGGACCTACGAGCAGTACTTC. This encodes CASSVGTSGTYEQYF.